This passage covers 19 T cell receptor beta chains from one sample sequenced in a study of T cell repertoires in cytomegalovirus infection (dated by TCRdb to the late 2010s). The antigens of these receptors remain unknown. Sequencing was carried out with an Illumina HiSeq 1500. In TCRdb, the public reads were trimmed at Q25 with fastp and aligned with MiXCR, with productive beta chains retained. Merged by CDR3 protein, the rows form single entries marked with the most common genes and DNA. This sample holds about 900,000 distinct CDR3 sequences; more than 25% were observed only once. The leading ten clones occupy 11% to 15% of the sample. This sample's treatment or condition label indicates: in vitro stimulation with specific CMV peptide epitopes to enrich CMV-specific T cells. The starting material was cultured CD8+ T cells from PBMCs, obtained from culture after CMV antigen stimulation. These TCRs come from a human donor in good health (CMV status not recorded). Some clones in this sample may be carry-over from other donors' samples.

This clonotype was seen a few times. The genes are TRBV5-6 and TRBJ2-2; D possibly corresponds to TRBD1 (5 bases). CDR1 and CDR2 (germline): SGHDT, YYEEEE. Trimming pared 1 base from V and 6 bases from J, leaving 13 bases between. This CDR3 is built from 15 residues. CDR3 protein: CASSLRGYRPGELFF. The CDR3 nucleotides are TGTGCCAGCAGCTTGAGGGGCTACCGGCCCGGGGAGCTGTTTTTT.

This clonotype was counted once. CDR3: CASSQDSGAGNEQFF. CDR3 in DNA: TGCGCCAGCAGCCAAGATAGCGGGGCAGGGAATGAGCAGTTCTTC. The chain uses TRBV4-3 and TRBJ2-1; 8 bases fit TRBD2. The CDR3 sequence is 15 residues long. The J segment lost 7 bases and the V segment lost 0 bases, leaving 5 bases of the junction unmatched. CDR1 and CDR2 (germline): LGHNA, YSLEER.

The chain combines TRBV18 with TRBJ2-7; D call uncertain. Germline CDR1 and CDR2: KGHSH and LQKENI. The CDR3 spans 14 residues. Trimming took off 3 bases at V and 1 base at J, with 10 bases between the two ends. The CDR3: CASSPGRRSYEQYV. The CDR3 nucleotides are TGTGCCAGCTCACCGGGTCGCAGATCCTACGAGCAGTACGTC.

The chain links TRBV12-3 or TRBV12-4 to TRBJ1-2; D perhaps matches TRBD1 (5 bases). This CDR3 region has 13 residues. Trimming cost V 3 bases and J 6 bases, with 11 bases left between them. CDR3 residues: CASSFPGLNGYTF. The CDR3 DNA follows: TGTGCCAGCAGTTTCCCGGGGCTGAATGGCTACACCTTC.

The chain links TRBV7-2 to TRBJ1-1, with TRBD1 as a possible D gene (6 bases). This CDR3 has 15 amino acids. CDR1 and CDR2 (germline): SGHTA, FQGNSA. V was clipped by 3 bases and J by 3 bases, with 14 bases between them. The CDR3 DNA sequence: TGTGCCAGCAGCTTTTACAGGGTGCGAGACACTGAAGCTTTCTTT. Translation: CASSFYRVRDTEAFF. The full variable domain, with the rest looked up from reference TRBV7-2 and TRBJ1-1, is GAGVSQSPSNKVTEKGKDVELRCDPISGHTALYWYRQSLGQGLEFLIYFQGNSAPDKSGLPSDRFSAERTGGSVSTLTIQRTQQEDSAVYLCASSFYRVRDTEAFFGQGTRLTVV.

V usage is TRBV7-4 and J usage is TRBJ2-5; D gene uncertain. CDR1 is SGHVT, CDR2 SQSDAQ, per germline. This CDR3 has 13 residues. V was pared by 2 bases and J by 5 bases, with 9 bases between. The chain's CDR3 is CASSLTQKETQYF. CDR3 DNA: TGTGCCAGCAGCTTAACGCAAAAGGAGACCCAGTACTTC.

V and J are TRBV9 and TRBJ1-5; D is undetermined. CDR3 length equals 14 residues. V shed 0 bases and J shed 1 base, with 5 bases lying between them. Per germline, CDR1 SGDLS and CDR2 YYNGEE. CDR3 protein: CASSVGASNQPQHF. The CDR3 DNA follows: TGTGCCAGCAGCGTAGGGGCCAGCAATCAGCCCCAGCATTTT.

The chain links TRBV5-5 to TRBJ2-1; D is ambiguous. The V gene's germline CDR1 is SGHKS and CDR2 YYEKEE (reference sequence). V lost 3 bases and J lost 2, with 12 bases in between. This CDR3 is 15 amino acids long. The CDR3 is CASSSSQSTYNEQFF. The DNA of the CDR3 is TGTGCCAGCAGCTCAAGCCAGAGCACCTACAATGAGCAGTTCTTC.

This rearrangement joins TRBV2 to TRBJ2-7; D is ambiguous. With 6 bases removed from V and 3 bases from J, the gap between germline ends came to 15 bases. The CDR3 totals 14 residues. The germline gives CDR1 SNHLY, CDR2 FYNNEI. The CDR3 region is CASSSDRNLYEQYV. In nucleotides, the CDR3 is TGTGCCAGCAGCTCGGACCGAAATCTCTACGAGCAGTACGTC.

This clonotype came up many times. The chain joins TRBV7-6 to TRBJ2-1; D remains ambiguous. The CDR3 is 15 residues long. Between the trimmed V and J ends, which lost 1 base and 0 bases, there was a span of 7 bases. Per the germline V gene, CDR1 is SGHVS and CDR2 is FNYEAQ. The CDR3 reads CASSLVGSSYNEQFF. Written as DNA, the CDR3 is TGTGCCAGCAGCTTAGTTGGTAGCTCCTACAATGAGCAGTTCTTC.

This clonotype was found once. The chain carries TRBV9 and TRBJ1-5; no definite D call. Trimming removed 0 bases from V and 4 bases from J, with 5 bases in between. Germline loops: CDR1 SGDLS, CDR2 YYNGEE. CDR3 length: 13 amino acids. As DNA, the CDR3 is TGTGCCAGCAGCGTAGCATCTAATCAGCCCCAGCATTTT. It specifies CASSVASNQPQHF.

Points on this clonotype: This may be a read error, as it is one base from a much larger clone. This chain uses TRBV7-2 with TRBJ2-5; maybe TRBD1 (5 bases). This CDR3 has 17 residues. The V gene's germline CDR1 is SGHTA and CDR2 FQGNSA. V dropped 2 bases and J dropped 6 bases, with 22 bases sitting between them. CDR3 residues: CASSLRQRGRAEQTQYF. The CDR3 DNA follows: TGTGCCAGCAGCTTACGGCAGCGAGGCAGGGCTGAACAGACCCAGTACTTC.

The rearrangement joins TRBV3-1 to TRBJ2-5; 10 positions agree with TRBD2. The length of the CDR3 is 17 residues. V shed 0 bases, J shed 3 bases, and the junction held 7 bases outside the gene matches. Germline CDR1 reads LGHDT; CDR2 reads YNNKEL (reference sequence). The chain's CDR3 is CASSQEPLLAGKETQYF. The CDR3, as DNA: TGTGCCAGCAGCCAAGAGCCTCTACTAGCGGGGAAAGAGACCCAGTACTTC.

The chain has TRBV24-1 and TRBJ2-7; no definite D call. The ends were cut back, 2 bases at V and 6 bases at J, with 1 base in the middle. Germline V lookup: CDR1 KGHDR, CDR2 SFDVKD. CDR3 length: 10 residues. CDR3 bases: TGTGCCACCAGTGATTCCGAGCAGTACGTC. Translated: CATSDSEQYV.

This clonotype was counted between two and nine times. The chain couples TRBV20-1 to TRBJ2-7; D is perhaps TRBD1 (6 bases). The CDR3 spans 13 residues. Deletions cut 2 bases from V and 3 bases from J, with 11 bases between. The germline CDR1 and CDR2 sequences are DFQATT and SNEGSKA (reference sequence). CDR3 sequence reads: CSARPKGVYEQYV. The CDR3 DNA is TGCAGTGCTAGACCGAAGGGGGTCTACGAGCAGTACGTC.

In its sample, this clonotype was seen once. The chain couples TRBV6-1 to TRBJ2-1; TRBD1 might be the D (5 bases). CDR3 length: 14 amino acids. CDR1 MNHNS and CDR2 SASEGT come from the germline V gene. Between the trimmed V and J ends, which lost 6 bases and 10 bases, there was a span of 19 bases. CDR3 DNA: TGTGCCAGCAGCCAACACAAGGGGCAGGGAGAGCAGTTCTTC. It translates to CASSQHKGQGEQFF.

This clonotype was seen a handful of times. V and J are TRBV7-9 and TRBJ1-1, with 10 bases aligning to TRBD1. There are 16 residues in the CDR3. CDR1 is SEHNR and CDR2 is FQNEAQ in the germline V gene (reference sequence). V lost 5 bases to trimming and J lost 5 bases; unmatched junction nucleotides: 11. CDR3 loop: CASSHRTGGMDTEAFF. CDR3 DNA: TGTGCCAGCAGCCACCGGACAGGGGGGATGGATACTGAAGCTTTCTTT.

This clonotype has a count of ten or more. V is TRBV7-6 and J is TRBJ2-2; D is unresolved. Germline assignment: CDR1 SGHVS and CDR2 FNYEAQ. This CDR3 comprises 14 residues. V dropped 3 bases and J dropped 4 bases, with 9 bases sitting between them. The DNA of the CDR3 is TGTGCCAGCAGCTTCGGGCAGTCCACCGGGGAGCTGTTTTTT. Amino acid sequence: CASSFGQSTGELFF.

This clonotype was observed at least ten times. V is TRBV11-2 and J is TRBJ2-1, with 12 bases identical to TRBD1. The CDR3 spans 20 residues. Trimming removed 1 base from V and 2 bases from J; junction bases left unmatched: 12. Per the germline V gene, CDR1 is SGHAT and CDR2 is FQNNGV. CDR3 region: CASSLAFWDRGPSAYNEQFF. CDR3 coding DNA: TGTGCCAGCAGCTTAGCTTTTTGGGACAGGGGGCCCTCCGCCTACAATGAGCAGTTCTTC.